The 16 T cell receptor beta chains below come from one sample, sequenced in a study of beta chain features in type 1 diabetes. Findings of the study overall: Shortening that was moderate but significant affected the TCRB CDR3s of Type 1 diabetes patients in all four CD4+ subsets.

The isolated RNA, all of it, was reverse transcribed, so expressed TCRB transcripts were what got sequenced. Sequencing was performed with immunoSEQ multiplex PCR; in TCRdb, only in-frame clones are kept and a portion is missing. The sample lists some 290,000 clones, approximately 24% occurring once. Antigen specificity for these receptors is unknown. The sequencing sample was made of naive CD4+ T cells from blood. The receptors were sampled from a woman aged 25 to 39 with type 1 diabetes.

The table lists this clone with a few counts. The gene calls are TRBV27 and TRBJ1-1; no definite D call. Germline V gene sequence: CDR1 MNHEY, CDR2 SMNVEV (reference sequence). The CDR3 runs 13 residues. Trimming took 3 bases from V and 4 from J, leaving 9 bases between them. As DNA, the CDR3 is TGTGCCAGCAGTTTCGAGGCGCTCACTGAAGCTTTCTTT. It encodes CASSFEALTEAFF.

For the CDR3, the DNA is TGTGCCAGCAGCGAGATGAGACAGGGGTTCTCCGGGGCCAACGTCCTGACTTTC. Translated: CASSEMRQGFSGANVLTF. The genes are TRBV9 and TRBJ2-6; 8 bases match TRBD1. This CDR3 has 18 amino acids. V lost 3 bases and J lost 4; bases outside the gene matches: 12. The germline V gene encodes CDR1 SGDLS and CDR2 YYNGEE.

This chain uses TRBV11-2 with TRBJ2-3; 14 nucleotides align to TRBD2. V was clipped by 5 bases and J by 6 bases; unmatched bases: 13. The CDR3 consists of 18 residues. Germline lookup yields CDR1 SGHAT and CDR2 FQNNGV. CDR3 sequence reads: CASSIPSGTSGSRDTQYF. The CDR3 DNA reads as TGTGCCAGCAGCATACCCTCCGGGACTAGCGGGAGCAGGGATACGCAGTATTTT. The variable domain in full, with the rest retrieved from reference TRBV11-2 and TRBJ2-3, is EAGVAQSPRYKIIEKRQSVAFWCNPISGHATLYWYQQILGQGPKLLIQFQNNGVVDDSQLPKDRFSAERLKGVDSTLKIQPAKLEDSAVYLCASSIPSGTSGSRDTQYFGPGTRLTVL.

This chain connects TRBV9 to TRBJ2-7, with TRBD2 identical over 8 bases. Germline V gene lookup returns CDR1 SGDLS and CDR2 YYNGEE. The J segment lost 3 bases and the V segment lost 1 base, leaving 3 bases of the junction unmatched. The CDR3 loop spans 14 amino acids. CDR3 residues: CASSVSGRDYEQYF. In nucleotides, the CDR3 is TGTGCCAGCAGCGTAAGCGGGAGAGACTACGAGCAGTACTTC.

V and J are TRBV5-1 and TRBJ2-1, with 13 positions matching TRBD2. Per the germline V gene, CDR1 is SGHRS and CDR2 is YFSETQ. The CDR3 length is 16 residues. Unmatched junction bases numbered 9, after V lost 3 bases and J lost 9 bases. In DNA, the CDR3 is TGCGCCAGCAGCTGGGGACCCGGGACTAGCGGGATTGAGCAGTTCTTC. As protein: CASSWGPGTSGIEQFF. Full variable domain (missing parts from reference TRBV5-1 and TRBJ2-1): KAGVTQTPRYLIKTRGQQVTLSCSPISGHRSVSWYQQTPGQGLQFLFEYFSETQRNKGNFPGRFSGRQFSNSRSEMNVSTLELGDSALYLCASSWGPGTSGIEQFFGPGTRLTVL.

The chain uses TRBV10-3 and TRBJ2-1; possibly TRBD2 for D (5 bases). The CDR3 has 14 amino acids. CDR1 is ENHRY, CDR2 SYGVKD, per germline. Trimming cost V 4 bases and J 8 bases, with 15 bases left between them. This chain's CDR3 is CAISAVGVHDEQFF. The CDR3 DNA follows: TGTGCCATCAGTGCGGTCGGGGTCCACGATGAGCAGTTCTTC.

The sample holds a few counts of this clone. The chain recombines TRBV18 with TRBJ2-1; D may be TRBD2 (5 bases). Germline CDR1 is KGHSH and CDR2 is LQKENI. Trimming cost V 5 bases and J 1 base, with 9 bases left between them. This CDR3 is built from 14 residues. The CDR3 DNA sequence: TGTGCCAGCTCATCTTGGACTTCCTACAATGAGCAGTTCTTC. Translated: CASSSWTSYNEQFF.

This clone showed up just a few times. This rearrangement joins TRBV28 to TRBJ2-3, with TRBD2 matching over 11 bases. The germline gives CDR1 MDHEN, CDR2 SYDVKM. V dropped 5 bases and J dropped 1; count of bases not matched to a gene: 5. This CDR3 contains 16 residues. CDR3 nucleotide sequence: TGTGCCAGCAGTCAGGGACTAGCGGCAGGCACAGATACGCAGTATTTT. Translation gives CASSQGLAAGTDTQYF. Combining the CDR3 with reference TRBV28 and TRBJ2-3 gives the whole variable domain DVKVTQSSRYLVKRTGEKVFLECVQDMDHENMFWYRQDPGLGLRLIYFSYDVKMKEKGDIPEGYSVSREKKERFSLILESASTNQTSMYLCASSQGLAAGTDTQYFGPGTRLTVL.

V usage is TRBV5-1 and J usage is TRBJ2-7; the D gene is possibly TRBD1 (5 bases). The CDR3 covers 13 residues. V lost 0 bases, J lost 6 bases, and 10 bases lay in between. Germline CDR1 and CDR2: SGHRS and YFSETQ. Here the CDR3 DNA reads TGCGCCAGCAGCTTGGCCGAAGGGGCCGAGCAGTACTTC. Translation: CASSLAEGAEQYF.

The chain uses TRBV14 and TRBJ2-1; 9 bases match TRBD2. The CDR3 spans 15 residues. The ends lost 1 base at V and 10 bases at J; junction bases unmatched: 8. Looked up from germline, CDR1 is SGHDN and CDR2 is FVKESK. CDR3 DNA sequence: TGTGCCAGCAGCCAAGGGGGACTAGCAGGCAGAGAGCAGTTCTTC. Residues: CASSQGGLAGREQFF.

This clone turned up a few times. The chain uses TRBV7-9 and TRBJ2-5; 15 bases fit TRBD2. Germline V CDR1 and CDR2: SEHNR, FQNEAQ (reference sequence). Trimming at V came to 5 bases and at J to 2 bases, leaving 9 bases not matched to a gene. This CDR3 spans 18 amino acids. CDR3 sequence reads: CASSPRTSGRALQETQYF. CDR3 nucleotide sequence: TGTGCCAGCAGCCCACGGACTAGCGGGAGGGCCCTACAAGAGACCCAGTACTTC.

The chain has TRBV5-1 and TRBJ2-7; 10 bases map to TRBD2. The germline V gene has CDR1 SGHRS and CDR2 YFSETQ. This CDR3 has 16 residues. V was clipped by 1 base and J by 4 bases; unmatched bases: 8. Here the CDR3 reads CASSLPAGGIRYEQYF. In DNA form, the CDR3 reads TGCGCCAGCAGCTTGCCAGCGGGAGGGATCAGGTACGAGCAGTACTTC.

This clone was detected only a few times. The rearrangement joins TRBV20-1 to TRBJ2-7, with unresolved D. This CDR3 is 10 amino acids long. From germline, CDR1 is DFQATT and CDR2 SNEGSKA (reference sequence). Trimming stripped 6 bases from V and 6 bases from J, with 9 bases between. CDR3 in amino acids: CSAGFAEQYF. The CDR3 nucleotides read TGCAGTGCGGGCTTTGCCGAGCAGTACTTC.

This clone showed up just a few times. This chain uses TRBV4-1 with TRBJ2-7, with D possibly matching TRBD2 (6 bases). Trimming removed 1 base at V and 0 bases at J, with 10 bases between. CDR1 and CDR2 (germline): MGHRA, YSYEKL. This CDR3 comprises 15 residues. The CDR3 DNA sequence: TGCGCCAGCAGCCAAGTCCGGGACTTCTCCTACGAGCAGTACTTC. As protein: CASSQVRDFSYEQYF.

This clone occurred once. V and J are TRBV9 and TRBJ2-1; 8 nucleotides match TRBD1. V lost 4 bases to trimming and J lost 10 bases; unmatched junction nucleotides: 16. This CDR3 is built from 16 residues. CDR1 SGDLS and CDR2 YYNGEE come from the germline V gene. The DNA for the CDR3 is TGTGCCAGCAGCCCCCAACCGGACAGGGAATCGGGGGAGCAGTTCTTC. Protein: CASSPQPDRESGEQFF.

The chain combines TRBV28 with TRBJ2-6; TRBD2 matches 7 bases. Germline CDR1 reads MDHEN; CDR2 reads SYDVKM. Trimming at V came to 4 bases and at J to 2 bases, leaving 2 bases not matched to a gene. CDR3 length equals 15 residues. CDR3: CASSSAGAGANVLTF. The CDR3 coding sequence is TGTGCCAGCAGTTCGGCGGGGGCTGGGGCCAACGTCCTGACTTTC.